One and the same sample provided the 20 T cell receptor beta chains below, sequenced in a study of shared clonotypes between healthy human individuals. Generated by immunoSEQ multiplex PCR, the TCRdb table keeps only in-frame clones and is missing some. Found here are a few million clones, about 92% of them singletons; the top ten hold under 0.15%. The sample consisted of naive CD4+ T cells sorted from blood. The subset is: CD45RA+ positively selected. The source is a man between 18 and 35 years old in good health.

This sequence joins TRBV7-8 and TRBJ1-6; no firm D call. The germline gives CDR1 SGHVS, CDR2 FQNEAQ. The V and J ends lost 0 bases and 14 bases respectively, with 11 bases between them. There are 13 residues in the CDR3. This chain's CDR3 is CASSLAQALSLHF. DNA of the CDR3: TGTGCCAGCAGCTTAGCTCAGGCTCTGTCCCTCCACTTT.

This chain joins TRBV4-1 and TRBJ2-7; TRBD2 agrees at 13 bases. Germline V gene data show CDR1 as MGHRA and CDR2 as YSYEKL. The CDR3 is 17 amino acids. Trimming took 3 bases from V and 6 from J; bases not matched to a gene: 11. The CDR3 DNA reads TGCGCCAGCAGCCAGGATCCCGGACTAGCGGGAGTGAGCGAGCAGTACTTC. Its protein is CASSQDPGLAGVSEQYF.

As to this clone: Other DNA sequences in the same sample also yield this CDR3. This chain connects TRBV2 to TRBJ1-4; D remains unclear. Germline V gives CDR1 SNHLY, CDR2 FYNNEI. The CDR3 totals 11 residues. The V end lost 3 bases, the J end lost 9 bases, and 5 bases lay between the germline ends. Here the CDR3 DNA reads TGTGCCAGCAGTGACAGAAAAAAACTGTTTTTT. Amino acids: CASSDRKKLFF.

This chain links TRBV13 with TRBJ2-7; TRBD2 might be the D (5 bases). V was trimmed by 5 bases and J by 0 bases, leaving 14 bases between them. CDR3 length: 15 residues. Germline V gene data show CDR1 as PRHDT and CDR2 as FYEKMQ (reference sequence). The CDR3 loop is CASSKRGGISYEQYF. The DNA for the CDR3 is TGTGCCAGCAGCAAGCGAGGAGGCATCTCCTACGAGCAGTACTTC.

A word on this clone: The identical CDR3 is also encoded by other nucleotide sequences in the sample. The chain combines TRBV10-3 with TRBJ2-7; 10 positions match TRBD1. The CDR3 is 14 residues long. J gave up 2 bases and V 5 bases, and 3 bases lay outside the gene matches. Germline values: CDR1 ENHRY, CDR2 SYGVKD. CDR3 loop: CAISTGTGAYEQYF. The CDR3 DNA is TGTGCCATCAGTACCGGGACAGGGGCCTACGAGCAGTACTTC.

The chain is built from TRBV7-2 and TRBJ2-2; D gene unclear. Deletions cut 0 bases from V and 7 bases from J, with 9 bases between. CDR1 and CDR2 from the germline V gene are SGHTA and FQGNSA. The CDR3 sequence is 14 residues long. CDR3 protein: CASSLAERRGELFF. The CDR3 nucleotides read TGTGCCAGCAGCTTAGCGGAAAGACGCGGGGAGCTGTTTTTT.

The V gene is TRBV18, the J gene TRBJ1-3; 8 nucleotides agree with TRBD1. CDR1 and CDR2 (germline): KGHSH, LQKENI. Trimming cost V 6 bases and J 3 bases; bases outside gene matches: 4. The CDR3 is 14 residues long. CDR3 nucleotides: TGTGCCAGCTCGTCAGGGGGCGGTGGAAACACCATATATTTT. Amino acids: CASSSGGGGNTIYF.

The rearrangement joins TRBV21-1 to TRBJ1-5; TRBD1 was called by the table and not checked on the DNA. TRBV21-1 has pseudogene status. The CDR3 is made up of 16 amino acids. The CDR3 spells CASSGRDSRFNQPQHF. The CDR3, as DNA: TGTGCCAGCTCCGGACGGGACAGCAGATTCAATCAGCCCCAGCATTTT.

The V and J genes are TRBV18 and TRBJ1-3; the D gene is possibly TRBD1 (5 bases). V was pared by 1 base and J by 0 bases, with 19 bases between. The CDR3 runs to 19 residues. Germline V gene data show CDR1 as KGHSH and CDR2 as LQKENI. The CDR3 loop is CASSPRGKAWFGSGNTIYF. The CDR3 DNA reads as TGTGCCAGCTCACCACGGGGGAAGGCTTGGTTCGGCTCTGGAAACACCATATATTTT. Variable domain in full (rest from reference TRBV18 and TRBJ1-3): NAGVMQNPRHLVRRRGQEARLRCSPMKGHSHVYWYRQLPEEGLKFMVYLQKENIIDESGMPKERFSAEFPKEGPSILRIQQVVRGDSAAYFCASSPRGKAWFGSGNTIYFGEGSWLTVV.

J is TRBJ2-1 and V is TRBV2, with 8 bases fitting TRBD2. Trimming removed 7 bases from V and 4 bases from J; junction bases left unmatched: 9. CDR3 length: 15 amino acids. Germline values: CDR1 SNHLY, CDR2 FYNNEI. CDR3 in amino acids: CASTKRERLYNEQFF. In DNA, the CDR3 is TGTGCCAGCACGAAGCGGGAGAGACTATACAATGAGCAGTTCTTC.

The rearrangement links TRBV6-5 to TRBJ1-1; D remains ambiguous. The germline V and J ends were trimmed by 0 bases and 5 bases, with 10 bases remaining between them. CDR1 is MNHEY, CDR2 SVGAGI, per germline. The CDR3 is 14 amino acids. The CDR3 DNA follows: TGTGCCAGCAGTTACTCGGATCTGCGGACTGAAGCTTTCTTT. It codes for CASSYSDLRTEAFF.

About this clone: At the DNA level, this CDR3 is encoded by other sequences in the same sample as well. The chain employs TRBV19 and TRBJ2-6; D gene ambiguous. The CDR3 loop spans 13 amino acids. Germline values: CDR1 LNHDA, CDR2 SQIVND (reference sequence). The V end lost 6 bases, the J end lost 0 bases, and 3 bases lay between the germline ends. The CDR3 nucleotides read TGTGCCAGTAGGGTCTCTGGGGCCAACGTCCTGACTTTC. This sequence encodes CASRVSGANVLTF.

This rearrangement joins TRBV5-1 to TRBJ2-7, with TRBD2 matching 10 bases. Germline trimming cut 6 bases from V and 3 bases from J; bases unmatched to any gene: 3. The V gene's germline CDR1 is SGHRS and CDR2 YFSETQ. CDR3 length equals 13 residues. In nucleotides, the CDR3 is TGCGCCAGCAATGTAGCGGGGGGCTACGAGCAGTACTTC. It translates to CASNVAGGYEQYF. The variable domain in full, with the rest retrieved from reference TRBV5-1 and TRBJ2-7, is KAGVTQTPRYLIKTRGQQVTLSCSPISGHRSVSWYQQTPGQGLQFLFEYFSETQRNKGNFPGRFSGRQFSNSRSEMNVSTLELGDSALYLCASNVAGGYEQYFGPGTRLTVT.

This chain joins TRBV5-8 and TRBJ2-2; D possibly corresponds to TRBD1 (6 bases). CDR1 is SGHTS, CDR2 YDEGEE, per germline. This CDR3 is 16 amino acids long. V was cut by 4 bases and J by 4 bases, with 17 bases left in between. The chain's CDR3 is CASSLNQGTGTGELFF. As DNA, the CDR3 is TGTGCCAGCAGCCTAAATCAGGGGACGGGCACCGGGGAGCTGTTTTTT.

This clone was observed a handful of times. V usage is TRBV6-6 and J usage is TRBJ2-7; 7 positions match TRBD1. V trimming: 4 bases; J trimming: 3 bases; junction bases outside the gene matches: 12. The CDR3 covers 16 residues. CDR1 is MNHNY, CDR2 SVGAGI, per germline (reference sequence). This CDR3 is CASSLRYRDSNYEQYF. The DNA for the CDR3 is TGTGCCAGCAGTTTACGATACCGGGACAGTAACTACGAGCAGTACTTC.

As DNA, the CDR3 is TGTGCCAGCACCTGGGGTCACTTGGAAGGCTACACCTTC. Protein: CASTWGHLEGYTF. The chain couples TRBV6-5 to TRBJ1-2, with D unclear. Germline CDR1 reads MNHEY; CDR2 reads SVGAGI. The CDR3 is 13 amino acids. The V end lost 7 bases, the J end lost 8 bases, and 17 bases lay between the germline ends.

V and J are TRBV7-2 and TRBJ1-2; D unclear. With 5 bases removed from V and 2 bases from J, the gap between germline ends came to 15 bases. The germline V gene has CDR1 SGHTA and CDR2 FQGNSA. There are 15 residues in the CDR3. The CDR3 loop reads CASSDSWGTNYGYTF. The CDR3 nucleotides read TGTGCCAGCAGCGATTCTTGGGGAACGAACTATGGCTACACCTTC.

V is TRBV7-6 and J is TRBJ2-2, with D tentatively TRBD1 or TRBD2 (5 bases each). Germline CDR1 is SGHVS and CDR2 is FNYEAQ. This CDR3 comprises 16 residues. Trimming cost V 1 base and J 7 bases, with 16 bases left between them. Here the CDR3 reads CASSLVPGTAGGELFF. In DNA form, the CDR3 reads TGTGCCAGCAGCTTAGTTCCCGGGACCGCAGGCGGGGAGCTGTTTTTT.

The chain employs TRBV18 and TRBJ1-3; TRBD1 matches 10 bases. V lost 3 bases, J lost 7 bases, and 6 bases stayed unmatched. The CDR3 totals 15 residues. Germline V gives CDR1 KGHSH, CDR2 LQKENI. In DNA, the CDR3 is TGTGCCAGCTCACCCGGGACAGGGGAGAGGAACACCATATATTTT. The encoded protein is CASSPGTGERNTIYF.

V usage is TRBV5-1 and J usage is TRBJ2-5; 10 nucleotides match TRBD2. V trimming: 4 bases; J trimming: 5 bases; junction bases outside the gene matches: 11. The CDR3 runs 16 residues. Germline V lookup: CDR1 SGHRS, CDR2 YFSETQ. The CDR3 protein is CASSPSPSGGTETQYF. The DNA for the CDR3 is TGCGCCAGCAGCCCCTCGCCTAGCGGGGGTACGGAGACCCAGTACTTC.